This TCR beta chain was observed in a study of beta chain features in type 1 diabetes (dated 2018 in TCRdb). A note on the overall study: Patients and healthy donors did not differ in mean age, gender distribution, total cell number or subset yield. A total of about 110 million sorted cells were examined across all samples, and the number of cells per subset was strongly correlated with RNA yield. The study compared TCRB repertoires of sorted circulating CD4+ T cell subsets between recently diagnosed type 1 diabetes patients and matched healthy donors. Naive and central memory subsets were obtained from all 30 or so donors, but regulatory and stem cell-like memory subsets were isolated from only 8 patients and roughly 8 healthy donors. Study-level results and caveats: PCR may preferentially amplify shorter templates, but because patient and control samples were amplified and corrected together, any resulting skew would affect both groups equally. In all four CD4+ subsets, TCRB CDR3 length was moderately but significantly shorter in type 1 diabetes patients. At VDJ recombination sites, patients with type 1 diabetes made fewer insertions and deleted more nucleotides, a pattern implying thymic rearrangement abnormalities. Because cDNA was sequenced instead of genomic DNA, activated cells with high expression could be over-represented, although the groups did not differ in activation or CD3 levels. HLA sub-analyses involved small numbers of individuals, so any influence of HLA type on TCRB rearrangement remained unresolved. Naive, central memory and regulatory TCRB repertoires appeared to be more alike among patients than among healthy donors.

All of the isolated RNA was reverse transcribed with the High Capacity cDNA Reverse Transcription Kit, so expressed TCRB transcripts were sequenced. Deep immunoSEQ sequencing was performed on naive, central memory and regulatory T cell samples, with an average of around 3.5 million total reads per sample. Sorted cells were lysed in RLT buffer, and RNA was extracted using DNase-treated RNeasy Micro or Mini kits according to cell number. To prevent cross-contamination, each cell subset was processed individually, whereas patient and healthy donor samples were processed jointly. The immunoSEQ multiplex PCR was used to amplify TCRB sequences from cDNA, generating 87-bp fragments that spanned the CDR3 region. Amplicons were sequenced on the Illumina HiSeq platform. Processing in the source paper ran as follows. PCR bias was corrected computationally using synthetic template baselines, and reads within Hamming distance 2 were collapsed, with unmergeable singletons discarded. Reads were aligned to IMGT to assign V, D and J genes, CDR3 length, and insertions or deletions at six rearrangement sites. Clonotype counts were normalized to sorted cell number within each subset before computing true diversity and Gini coefficients with the tcR R package. The overlap coefficient, calculated on TCRB nucleotide sequences, was used to quantify repertoire sharing. As a proxy for the pre-selection repertoire, out-of-frame TCRB sequences from naive cells were analyzed. The immuneACCESS repertoire file appears here via TCRdb, limited to in-frame rearrangements. These files lack a portion of the clones; in checked studies, under half of the deficit traces to unresolved V genes, and the cause of the others is not known. Clonal size and the V and J genes are those of that table, whereas D and trimming came from the DNA. This sample gives hundreds of thousands of clones in total; about 15% of them show up just once. Less than 0.02% of the sample comes from the top ten.

A remark on this clone: This clone's antigen is unknown. A junction end diverges from the germline sequence, so it may reflect a read error.

Each donor gave one peripheral blood draw, roughly 0.12 L on average, collected into heparinised tubes. A BD FACSAria II and a panel including CD45RO, CCR7, CD25, CD127, CD95 and CD27 were used to sort naive, central memory, regulatory and stem cell-like memory CD4+ T cells. Every sorted population had a purity above 95%. PBMCs were isolated right away by Lymphoprep density gradient centrifugation and were stained directly, without culture. So that batch effects would be minimized, each experiment stained and sorted samples in pairs, pairing one healthy donor with one patient. Sample: naive CD4+ T cells from blood. The cell subset or site label corresponds to: true naive CD4+ T cells. This TCR was recovered from a man between 18 and 35 years old with type 1 diabetes.

The DNA reads TGCGGGGGGGTCCGGTGTCAGCCCCAGCATTTT. This is translated as CGGVRCQPQHF. The rearranged chain carries TRBV7-6 and TRBJ1-5, with TRBD1 tentatively as D gene (5 bases match). CDR3 length: 11 amino acids, cysteine to phenylalanine. The CDR3 DNA has 33 bases and is translated from base 1. CDR1 and CDR2 are drawn from the germline V gene: SGHVS, FNYEAQ.